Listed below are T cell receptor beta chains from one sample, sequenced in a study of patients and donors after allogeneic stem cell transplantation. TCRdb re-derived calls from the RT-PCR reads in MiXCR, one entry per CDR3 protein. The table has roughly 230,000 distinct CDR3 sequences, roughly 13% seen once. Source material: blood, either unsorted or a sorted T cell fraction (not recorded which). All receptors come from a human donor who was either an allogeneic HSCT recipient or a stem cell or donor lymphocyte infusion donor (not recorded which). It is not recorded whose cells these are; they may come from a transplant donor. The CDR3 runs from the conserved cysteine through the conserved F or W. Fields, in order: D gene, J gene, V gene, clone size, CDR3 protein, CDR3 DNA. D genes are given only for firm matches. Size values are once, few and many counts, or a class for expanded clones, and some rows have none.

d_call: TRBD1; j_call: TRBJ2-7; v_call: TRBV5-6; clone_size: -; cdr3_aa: CASSSSGTAFYEQYF; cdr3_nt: TGTGCCAGCAGCTCCTCGGGGACAGCGTTCTACGAGCAGTACTTC
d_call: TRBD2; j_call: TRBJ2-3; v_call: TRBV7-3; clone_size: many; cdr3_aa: CASSTGTRGDTQYF; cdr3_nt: TGTGCCAGCAGCACCGGGACTAGGGGGGATACGCAGTATTTT
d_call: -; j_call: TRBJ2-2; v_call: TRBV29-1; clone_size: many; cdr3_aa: CSVAQGPNTGELFF; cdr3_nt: TGCAGCGTTGCGCAGGGCCCGAACACCGGGGAGCTGTTTTTT
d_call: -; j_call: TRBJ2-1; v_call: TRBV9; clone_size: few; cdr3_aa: CASSVAPSGLNEQFF; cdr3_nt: TGTGCCAGCAGCGTAGCACCCAGCGGACTCAATGAGCAGTTCTTC
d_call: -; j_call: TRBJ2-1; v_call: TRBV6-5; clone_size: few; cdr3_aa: CASSYSAGLGYNEQFF; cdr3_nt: TGTGCCAGCAGTTACTCCGCGGGGCTGGGCTACAATGAGCAGTTCTTC
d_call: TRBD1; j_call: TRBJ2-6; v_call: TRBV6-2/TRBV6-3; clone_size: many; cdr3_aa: CASRTYRGPVSGANVLTF; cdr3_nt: TGTGCCAGCCGGACATACAGGGGGCCGGTCTCTGGGGCCAACGTCCTGACTTTC
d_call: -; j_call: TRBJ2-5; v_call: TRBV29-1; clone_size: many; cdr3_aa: CSVAPVQETQYF; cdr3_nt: TGCAGCGTTGCCCCTGTCCAAGAGACCCAGTACTTC
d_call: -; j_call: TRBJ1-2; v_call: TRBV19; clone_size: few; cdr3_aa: CASREGFGYGYTF; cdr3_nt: TGTGCCAGTAGGGAGGGGTTTGGCTATGGCTACACCTTC
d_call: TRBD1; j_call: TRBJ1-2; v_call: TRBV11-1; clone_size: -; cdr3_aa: CASSSRDSYGYTF; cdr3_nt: TGTGCCAGCAGCAGCCGGGACAGCTATGGCTACACCTTC
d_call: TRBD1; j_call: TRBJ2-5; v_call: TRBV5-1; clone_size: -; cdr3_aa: CASSTGTGPEETQYF; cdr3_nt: TGCGCCAGCAGCACTGGGACAGGGCCGGAGGAGACCCAGTACTTC
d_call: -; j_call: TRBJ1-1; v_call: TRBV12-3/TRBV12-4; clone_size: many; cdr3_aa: CASSFYRGKHGDAFF; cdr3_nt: TGTGCCAGCAGTTTTTATCGGGGGAAACATGGCGATGCTTTCTTT
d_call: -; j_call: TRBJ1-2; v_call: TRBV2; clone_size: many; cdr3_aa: CASSEEDTYGYTF; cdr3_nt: TGTGCCAGCAGTGAAGAGGACACCTATGGCTACACCTTC
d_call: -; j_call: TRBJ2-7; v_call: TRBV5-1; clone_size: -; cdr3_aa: CASSPGSTYEQYF; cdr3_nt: TGCGCCAGCAGCCCAGGGTCTACCTACGAGCAGTACTTC
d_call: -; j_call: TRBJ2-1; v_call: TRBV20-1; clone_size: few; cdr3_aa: CSATRDGNEQFF; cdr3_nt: TGCAGTGCAACCCGGGACGGCAATGAGCAGTTCTTC
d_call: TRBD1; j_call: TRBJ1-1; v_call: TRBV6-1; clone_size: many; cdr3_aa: CASSWGQGATEAFF; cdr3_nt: TGTGCCAGCAGCTGGGGACAGGGGGCTACTGAAGCTTTCTTT
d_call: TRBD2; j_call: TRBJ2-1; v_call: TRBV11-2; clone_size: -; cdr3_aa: CASSSKGPRGGEFF; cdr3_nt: TGTGCCAGCAGCTCTAAGGGGCCGCGGGGGGGCGAGTTCTTC
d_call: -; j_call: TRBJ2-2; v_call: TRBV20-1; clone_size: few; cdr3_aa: CSARKGGGGTGELFF; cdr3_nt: TGCAGTGCGAGAAAAGGGGGAGGCGGGACCGGGGAGCTGTTTTTT
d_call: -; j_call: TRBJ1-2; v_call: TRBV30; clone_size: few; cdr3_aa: CAWSSQTPYGYTF; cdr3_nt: TGTGCCTGGAGTTCCCAGACACCTTATGGCTACACCTTC
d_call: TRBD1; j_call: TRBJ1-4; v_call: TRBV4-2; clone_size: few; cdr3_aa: CASSQFRRTGDEKLFF; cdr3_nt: TGTGCCAGCAGCCAATTCCGACGGACAGGTGATGAAAAACTGTTTTTT
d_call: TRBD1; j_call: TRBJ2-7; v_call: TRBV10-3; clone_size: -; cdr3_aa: CAIDRGLGIEQYF; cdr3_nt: TGTGCCATCGACAGGGGGCTCGGGATCGAGCAGTACTTC
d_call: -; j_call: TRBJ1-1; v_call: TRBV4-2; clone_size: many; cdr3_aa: CASSQEGGARDTEAFF; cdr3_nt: TGTGCCAGCAGCCAAGAGGGAGGGGCCCGGGACACTGAAGCTTTCTTT
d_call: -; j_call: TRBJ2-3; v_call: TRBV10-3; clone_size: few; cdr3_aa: CAISQLGKDTQYF; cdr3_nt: TGTGCCATCAGCCAATTAGGGAAAGATACGCAGTATTTT
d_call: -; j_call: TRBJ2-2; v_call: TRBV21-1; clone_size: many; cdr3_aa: CASSNHGHGELFF; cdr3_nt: TGTGCCAGCAGCAACCACGGCCACGGGGAGCTGTTTTTT
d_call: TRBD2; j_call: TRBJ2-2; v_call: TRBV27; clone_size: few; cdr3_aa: CAIRRGTSGRNTRELFF; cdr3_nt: TGTGCCATCCGGAGAGGGACTAGCGGGAGGAATACCAGGGAGCTGTTTTTT
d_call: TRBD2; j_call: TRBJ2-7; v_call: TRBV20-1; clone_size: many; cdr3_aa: CSARRPTSGRSYEQYF; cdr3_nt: TGCAGTGCTAGACGACCGACTAGCGGGAGATCGTACGAGCAGTACTTC